One T cell receptor (beta chain) is described in this entry. What it binds is unknown. The data belong to a study of cytomegalovirus exposure and HLA in healthy donors. Study-level points and caveats: Reports credit the classifier with highly specific, highly sensitive diagnosis of cytomegalovirus status. About 150 TCR beta chains were listed as cytomegalovirus-associated. A subsequent analysis found that TCR clusters from the first cohort also tended to co-occur in the 90 to 150 validation repertoires, with around 94% of cluster scores above 0. A few CMV-associated chains proved CMV antigen-specific in vitro.

Germline CDR1 and CDR2: LNHDA and SQIVND (reference sequence). The CDR3 has 13 residues. Germline trimming cut 5 bases from V and 2 bases from J; bases unmatched to any gene: 2. The data were produced by immunoSEQ multiplex PCR, yet TCRdb's version contains in-frame clones alone and is incomplete. This table holds approximately 110,000 clones, roughly 93% found once. The material sequenced was PBMCs. This clonotype was sampled from a woman aged 18-30 years in good health and CMV-seronegative. The rearrangement links TRBV19 to TRBJ2-5; 7 nucleotides align to TRBD1. Here the CDR3 DNA reads TGTGCCAGTAGTTCGACAGGGCAAGAGACCCAGTACTTC. This sequence encodes CASSSTGQETQYF. Drawing the rest from reference TRBV19 and TRBJ2-5, the complete variable domain is DGGITQSPKYLFRKEGQNVTLSCEQNLNHDAMYWYRQDPGQGLRLIYYSQIVNDFQKGDIAEGYSVSREKKESFPLTVTSAQKNPTAFYLCASSSTGQETQYFGPGTRLLVL.